Listed below are T cell receptor beta chains from one sample, sequenced in a study of blood T cell repertoires in COVID-19. The assay was immunoSEQ multiplex PCR, and TCRdb's table has in-frame clones only and misses some. The sample shows 130,000 to 150,000 clones, 79% of them seen only once. The specimen was peripheral blood. Every receptor here comes from a man aged 50-60 years with active or convalescent COVID-19. CDR3s include the opening cysteine and the closing phenylalanine or tryptophan. The D gene is left open where the match is weak. Size is stated for part of the rows, as once, few or many counts, or as a class when the clone is expanded.

clone_size,j_call,cdr3_length,d_call,v_call,cdr3_aa,cdr3_nt
-,TRBJ2-1,11,-,TRBV14,CASSQAYEQFF,TGTGCCAGCAGCCAAGCCTATGAGCAGTTCTTC
-,TRBJ2-1,17,-,TRBV28,CASITSGGYRDFNEQFF,TGTGCCAGCATTACCTCAGGGGGGTACCGGGACTTCAATGAGCAGTTCTTC
-,TRBJ2-7,16,TRBD2,TRBV5-4,CASSLIIAGGSYEQYF,TGTGCCAGCAGCTTAATTATAGCGGGAGGGTCGTACGAGCAGTACTTC
-,TRBJ2-1,13,TRBD2,TRBV7-2,CASSSGLVGEQFF,TGTGCCAGCAGCTCCGGACTAGTTGGTGAGCAGTTCTTC
-,TRBJ2-7,13,-,TRBV5-1,CASSNRDTEVQYF,TGCGCCAGCAGCAACCGGGACACGGAGGTTCAGTACTTC
-,TRBJ2-2,17,-,TRBV7-2,CASSLNPARGNTGELFF,TGTGCCAGCAGCTTAAATCCCGCCCGGGGGAACACCGGGGAGCTGTTTTTT
-,TRBJ2-3,12,-,TRBV19,CASSGIMDTQYF,TGTGCCAGTAGCGGGATAATGGATACGCAGTATTTT
-,TRBJ2-2,14,TRBD1,TRBV30,CAWSTGGNTGELFF,TGTGCCTGGAGTACAGGGGGCAACACCGGGGAGCTGTTTTTT
-,TRBJ1-1,12,TRBD1,TRBV7-9,CAIDFRTGEGFF,TGTGCCATCGATTTCAGGACAGGGGAGGGTTTCTTT
-,TRBJ2-1,14,-,TRBV11-3,CASSLMGPYNEQFF,TGTGCCAGCAGCTTAATGGGGCCCTACAATGAGCAGTTCTTC
-,TRBJ1-2,15,TRBD1,TRBV6-5,CASSPTGGSNYGYTF,TGTGCCAGCAGTCCCACAGGGGGGAGTAACTATGGCTACACCTTC
few,TRBJ1-1,14,TRBD1,TRBV6-1,CASSGDRLNTEAFF,TGTGCCAGCAGTGGGGACAGGCTGAACACTGAAGCTTTCTTT
-,TRBJ2-3,14,TRBD2,TRBV6-5,CASIPGTSGYTQYF,TGTGCCAGCATTCCTGGGACTAGCGGTTATACGCAGTATTTT
-,TRBJ2-7,15,TRBD1,TRBV10-3,CAISARQGASYEQYF,TGTGCCATCAGCGCCCGACAGGGGGCATCGTACGAGCAGTACTTC
-,TRBJ2-1,14,TRBD2,TRBV7-3,CASSSGTRDNEQFF,TGTGCCAGCAGCTCCGGGACTAGAGACAATGAGCAGTTCTTC
many,TRBJ2-7,14,TRBD2,TRBV28,CASSSSGRGYEQYF,TGTGCCAGCAGTAGTAGCGGGAGAGGCTACGAGCAGTACTTC
-,TRBJ1-4,17,-,TRBV5-5,CASSLVPGSSIEEKLFF,TGTGCCAGCAGCTTGGTCCCGGGTTCGTCAATAGAGGAAAAACTGTTTTTT
-,TRBJ1-1,15,-,TRBV28,CASSPTKQGHTEAFF,TGTGCCAGCAGTCCTACAAAACAGGGCCACACTGAAGCTTTCTTT
-,TRBJ1-1,16,TRBD1,TRBV7-7,CASSPLAGGGNTEAFF,TGTGCTAGCAGCCCACTCGCAGGGGGTGGGAACACTGAAGCTTTCTTT
-,TRBJ2-3,14,-,TRBV5-1,CASSLDGVVDTQYF,TGCGCCAGCAGCTTGGACGGGGTAGTAGATACGCAGTATTTT
-,TRBJ1-2,18,TRBD1,TRBV7-9,CASSLAPGQKRTNYGYTF,TGTGCCAGCAGCTTAGCGCCGGGACAGAAACGTACTAACTATGGCTACACCTTC
-,TRBJ2-1,15,TRBD2,TRBV11-2,CASSSGLAGNNEQFF,TGTGCCAGCAGCTCGGGACTAGCGGGGAACAATGAGCAGTTCTTC
-,TRBJ1-5,15,TRBD1,TRBV19,CASLRSGTDNQPQHF,TGTGCCAGTCTAAGGTCCGGGACAGACAACCAGCCCCAGCATTTT
-,TRBJ1-3,15,-,TRBV7-9,CASSPRTEPGNTIYF,TGTGCCAGCAGCCCAAGGACAGAACCTGGAAACACCATATATTTT
-,TRBJ2-3,17,TRBD2,TRBV14,CASSPPFSSGETDTQYF,TGTGCCAGCAGCCCCCCTTTTTCTAGCGGCGAAACAGATACGCAGTATTTT
-,TRBJ1-3,17,-,TRBV15,CATSGQPGQLSGNTIYF,TGTGCCACCAGCGGACAACCCGGGCAGCTCTCTGGAAACACCATATATTTT
-,TRBJ2-3,16,TRBD2,TRBV11-3,CASSFRTSGNTDTQYF,TGTGCCAGCAGCTTCAGGACTAGCGGGAACACAGATACGCAGTATTTT
-,TRBJ2-7,16,TRBD1,TRBV11-3,CASSLGGAGGRYEQYF,TGTGCCAGCAGCTTAGGCGGGGCAGGGGGCCGATACGAGCAGTACTTC
-,TRBJ2-3,16,TRBD2,TRBV5-1,CASSGLAGESTDTQYF,TGCGCCAGCTCGGGCCTAGCGGGAGAGAGCACAGATACGCAGTATTTT
-,TRBJ1-1,12,TRBD1,TRBV28,CASSLDRGRAFF,TGTGCCAGCAGCCTGGACAGGGGGCGAGCTTTCTTT
-,TRBJ1-3,12,-,TRBV30,CAWSPGGNTIYF,TGTGCCTGGAGCCCAGGTGGAAACACCATATATTTT
few,TRBJ2-5,16,TRBD2,TRBV3-1/TRBV3-2,CASSHPPGTNRETQYF,TGTGCCAGCAGCCACCCGCCCGGGACTAACCGGGAGACCCAGTACTTC
few,TRBJ1-2,11,TRBD1,TRBV30,CAWSKGAGYTF,TGTGCCTGGAGTAAGGGGGCTGGCTACACCTTC
-,TRBJ2-3,12,-,TRBV7-3,CASSLGPDTQYF,TGTGCCAGCAGCTTAGGGCCAGATACGCAGTATTTT
-,TRBJ2-3,16,TRBD1,TRBV7-2,CASSRRTGPDTDTQYF,TGTGCCAGCAGTAGGAGGACAGGCCCCGACACAGATACGCAGTATTTT
-,TRBJ2-1,16,TRBD2,TRBV19,CASSPIAGGPEGEQFF,TGTGCCAGTAGTCCCATAGCGGGAGGGCCTGAGGGTGAGCAGTTCTTC
-,TRBJ1-1,12,-,TRBV28,CASRTGHTEAFF,TGTGCCAGCAGAACAGGGCACACTGAAGCTTTCTTT
-,TRBJ2-7,15,TRBD2,TRBV11-1,CASRPPGGPPYEQYF,TGTGCCAGCAGGCCCCCGGGGGGGCCCCCCTACGAGCAGTACTTC
few,TRBJ2-1,14,-,TRBV27,CASSFSAGHNEQFF,TGTGCCAGCAGTTTTTCGGCAGGCCACAATGAGCAGTTCTTC